This entry lists 22 T cell receptor beta chains sequenced from one sample in a study of cytomegalovirus exposure and HLA in healthy donors. 60 Vbeta and 13 Jbeta primers were used in PCR. Assay: immunoSEQ multiplex PCR; the TCRdb copy retains only in-frame clones and omits some. This table holds about 140,000 clones. Sequencing used PBMCs. The source of these receptors is a man aged 40-49 years in good health and CMV-seronegative.

The chain recombines TRBV19 with TRBJ1-5; TRBD1 might be the D (6 bases). The CDR3 runs to 15 residues. In germline, CDR1 is LNHDA, CDR2 SQIVND (reference sequence). Between the trimmed V and J ends, which lost 6 bases and 6 bases, there was a span of 18 bases. CDR3 region: CASSPPPGASQPQHF. The CDR3, as DNA: TGTGCCAGTAGCCCCCCCCCAGGGGCTAGTCAGCCCCAGCATTTT.

This rearrangement joins TRBV18 to TRBJ2-2; 7 positions match TRBD1. After removal of 6 bases from V and 1 base from J, the junction contained 14 bases not matched to a gene. Germline CDR1 and CDR2: KGHSH and LQKENI. This CDR3 is 18 amino acids long. CDR3 coding DNA: TGTGCCAGCTCCACCCGGCGAGGACAGGCCGGGAACACCGGGGAGCTGTTTTTT. Its translation: CASSTRRGQAGNTGELFF.

The chain links TRBV5-1 to TRBJ1-1, with 7 bases identical to TRBD1. This CDR3 is built from 13 residues. CDR1 and CDR2 from the germline V gene are SGHRS and YFSETQ. Trimming at V came to 5 bases and at J to 3 bases, leaving 4 bases not matched to a gene. The CDR3 is CASSKGADTEAFF. CDR3 bases: TGCGCCAGCAGTAAGGGGGCGGACACTGAAGCTTTCTTT.

The J gene is TRBJ1-1, the V gene TRBV2; 10 nucleotides agree with TRBD1. CDR1 SNHLY and CDR2 FYNNEI come from the germline V gene. The CDR3 extends over 15 amino acids. Trimming removed 5 bases from V and 5 bases from J; junction bases left unmatched: 8. CDR3 in amino acids: CASSRTGGGRTEAFF. CDR3 nucleotide sequence: TGTGCCAGCAGTAGGACAGGGGGTGGGAGGACTGAAGCTTTCTTT.

The J gene is TRBJ1-6, the V gene TRBV9, with D maybe TRBD1 (6 bases). V shed 3 bases and J shed 0 bases, with 10 bases lying between them. The CDR3 is made up of 16 amino acids. Germline V gene data show CDR1 as SGDLS and CDR2 as YYNGEE. CDR3 sequence (DNA): TGTGCCAGCAGCGCAGACAGGAGCTCCTATAATTCACCCCTCCACTTT. It yields the protein CASSADRSSYNSPLHF.

This sequence joins TRBV11-2 and TRBJ2-5, with 7 nucleotides matching TRBD2. Germline assignment: CDR1 SGHAT and CDR2 FQNNGV. The ends lost 5 bases at V and 5 bases at J; junction bases unmatched: 14. The CDR3 has 16 amino acids. CDR3 in amino acids: CASSTPSGTTGETQYF. The CDR3 nucleotides are TGTGCCAGCAGCACCCCTTCGGGGACTACGGGGGAGACCCAGTACTTC.

This chain connects TRBV19 to TRBJ2-2, with 9 bases lining up with TRBD1. This CDR3 region has 14 residues. V was pared by 6 bases and J by 6 bases, with 5 bases of the junction left unmatched. Germline loops: CDR1 LNHDA, CDR2 SQIVND (reference sequence). CDR3 in amino acids: CASSRTGVAGELFF. Written as DNA, the CDR3 is TGTGCCAGTAGCCGGACAGGGGTCGCCGGGGAGCTGTTTTTT.

The V and J genes are TRBV27 and TRBJ2-7, with 7 bases fitting TRBD2. Trimming took 3 bases from V and 6 from J; bases not matched to a gene: 5. This CDR3 region has 13 residues. Germline CDR1 MNHEY, CDR2 SMNVEV (reference sequence). The CDR3 loop is CASSFGGISEQYF. CDR3 sequence (DNA): TGTGCCAGCAGTTTCGGGGGGATCTCCGAGCAGTACTTC.

Turning to this clone: The sample carries other DNA sequences with the same CDR3. The V and J genes are TRBV7-3 and TRBJ1-2; 7 nucleotides agree with TRBD1. The V gene's germline CDR1 is SGHTA and CDR2 FQGTGA. J was trimmed by 2 bases and V by 5 bases; bases with no gene match: 2. The CDR3 has 13 amino acids. The CDR3, as DNA: TGTGCCAGCAGCCCGGGACAGAACTATGGCTACACCTTC. It yields the protein CASSPGQNYGYTF.

J is TRBJ1-5 and V is TRBV11-2; D is unclear. Deletions cut 0 bases from V and 5 bases from J, with 5 bases between. The CDR3 is 13 residues long. Germline V gene sequence: CDR1 SGHAT, CDR2 FQNNGV. CDR3 in amino acids: CASSLDSDQPQHF. As DNA, the CDR3 is TGTGCCAGCAGCTTAGACAGCGATCAGCCCCAGCATTTT.

The chain's CDR3 is CASGTSGLYNEQFF. The CDR3 DNA reads TGTGCCAGCGGAACTAGCGGATTGTACAATGAGCAGTTCTTC. J is TRBJ2-1 and V is TRBV9, with 8 bases aligning to TRBD2. J was trimmed by 4 bases and V by 7 bases; bases with no gene match: 7. This CDR3 contains 14 residues. The germline gives CDR1 SGDLS, CDR2 YYNGEE.

For the CDR3, the DNA is TGTGCCAGCAGTTTAGGACAGCCGCCCTACGAGCAGTACTTC. Its protein is CASSLGQPPYEQYF. The gene calls are TRBV27 and TRBJ2-7, with D possibly TRBD1 on 6 matching bases. Germline loops: CDR1 MNHEY, CDR2 SMNVEV (reference sequence). V shed 2 bases and J shed 2 bases, with 10 bases lying between them. The CDR3 has 14 amino acids.

This chain links TRBV7-6 with TRBJ1-1; D might be TRBD1 (6 bases). The V gene lost 5 bases and the J gene lost 5 bases, with 18 bases spanning the gap. This CDR3 is 15 amino acids long. Germline V gene lookup returns CDR1 SGHVS and CDR2 FNYEAQ. In DNA form, the CDR3 reads TGTGCCAGCAGCATCAGTCCCGGGACATTAACTGAAGCTTTCTTT. Protein product: CASSISPGTLTEAFF.

The chain has TRBV29-1 and TRBJ2-7; TRBD1 matches 7 bases. CDR3 size: 16 residues. CDR1 is SQVTM and CDR2 is ANQGSEA in the germline V gene. With V trimmed by 7 bases and J by 5 bases, 20 bases remained unmatched. CDR3 in amino acids: CSAQRVSGRGSHEQYF. CDR3 nucleotide sequence: TGCAGCGCCCAAAGGGTTTCGGGCAGGGGGTCCCACGAGCAGTACTTC.

The rearrangement uses TRBV5-1 and TRBJ1-2; 10 bases are shared with TRBD1. Trimming cost V 1 base and J 8 bases; bases outside gene matches: 5. The germline gives CDR1 SGHRS, CDR2 YFSETQ. The CDR3 totals 14 residues. The CDR3 DNA reads TGCGCCAGCAGCTTGAGGACAGGGGGGGGAGGCTACACCTTC. Translated: CASSLRTGGGGYTF.

The chain carries TRBV4-1 and TRBJ1-5; TRBD1 aligns across 11 bases. This CDR3 comprises 18 residues. Germline values: CDR1 MGHRA, CDR2 YSYEKL. Germline trimming cut 2 bases from V and 3 bases from J; bases unmatched to any gene: 9. The CDR3 sequence is CASSQFPGQGADNQPQHF. The CDR3 DNA is TGCGCCAGCAGCCAATTCCCCGGACAGGGGGCTGACAATCAGCCCCAGCATTTT.

The chain links TRBV7-9 to TRBJ2-3; tentative D call: TRBD1 (6 bases). Trimming removed 5 bases from V and 2 bases from J, with 14 bases in between. The length of the CDR3 is 15 residues. CDR1 is SEHNR and CDR2 is FQNEAQ in the germline V gene (reference sequence). Written as DNA, the CDR3 is TGTGCCAGCAGCCAGGGGACGGTACACACAGATACGCAGTATTTT. Amino acids: CASSQGTVHTDTQYF.

The rearrangement joins TRBV25-1 to TRBJ1-5, with D hard to call. With 4 bases removed from V and 0 bases from J, the gap between germline ends came to 10 bases. The length of the CDR3 is 15 residues. Germline CDR1 MGHDK, CDR2 SYGVNS. Written as DNA, the CDR3 is TGTGCCAGCAGTGGGGCAGGAACTAGCAATCAGCCCCAGCATTTT. Translated: CASSGAGTSNQPQHF.

This sequence joins TRBV28 and TRBJ2-6; TRBD2 matches 10 bases. V was clipped by 7 bases and J by 2 bases; unmatched bases: 8. CDR1 and CDR2 (germline): MDHEN, SYDVKM. There are 17 residues in the CDR3. The CDR3 region is CASMGTSGDTGANVLTF. For the CDR3, the DNA is TGTGCCAGCATGGGAACTAGCGGGGACACTGGGGCCAACGTCCTGACTTTC.

The CDR3 protein is CASRGRPGQETQYF. Written as DNA, the CDR3 is TGTGCCAGCAGGGGTAGGCCGGGGCAAGAGACCCAGTACTTC. The chain has TRBV6-1 and TRBJ2-5; perhaps TRBD2 as D (5 bases). The CDR3 contains 14 residues. The ends were cut back, 6 bases at V and 2 bases at J, with 13 bases in the middle. CDR1 is MNHNS and CDR2 is SASEGT in the germline V gene.

The chain links TRBV12-5 to TRBJ2-1; 7 nucleotides align to TRBD1. Germline V gene lookup returns CDR1 LGHNT and CDR2 FRNRAP. Trimming cost V 0 bases and J 3 bases; bases outside gene matches: 5. The CDR3 is 16 amino acids. The chain's CDR3 is CASGLVFTGVYNEQFF. For the CDR3, the DNA is TGTGCTAGTGGTTTGGTATTTACAGGGGTCTACAATGAGCAGTTCTTC.

A note on this clone: The same CDR3 is also encoded by other DNA sequences in this sample. The V and J genes are TRBV19 and TRBJ1-2; no definite D call. V shed 0 bases and J shed 2 bases, with 7 bases lying between them. Germline V gene lookup returns CDR1 LNHDA and CDR2 SQIVND (reference sequence). This CDR3 is 14 amino acids long. This CDR3 reads CASSIDRGNYGYTF. The CDR3 region has the DNA TGTGCCAGTAGTATAGATCGGGGAAACTATGGCTACACCTTC.